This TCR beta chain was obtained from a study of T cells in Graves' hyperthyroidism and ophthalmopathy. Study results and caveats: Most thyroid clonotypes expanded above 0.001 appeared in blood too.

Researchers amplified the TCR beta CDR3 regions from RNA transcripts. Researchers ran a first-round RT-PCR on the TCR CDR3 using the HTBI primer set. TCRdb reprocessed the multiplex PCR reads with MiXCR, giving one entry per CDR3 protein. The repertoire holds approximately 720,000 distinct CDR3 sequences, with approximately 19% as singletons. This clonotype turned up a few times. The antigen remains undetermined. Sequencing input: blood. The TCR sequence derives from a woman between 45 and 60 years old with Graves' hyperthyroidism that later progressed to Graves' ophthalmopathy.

CDR3 bases: TGTGCCACCAGCAGCCGTACAGCCATTGTTGGGGCCTATGGCTACACCTTC. Residues: CATSSRTAIVGAYGYTF. This chain uses TRBV15 with TRBJ1-2; the D gene is possibly TRBD1 (5 bases). The germline V gene has CDR1 LNHNV and CDR2 YYDKDF (reference sequence). The CDR3 length is 17 residues. Between the trimmed V and J ends, which lost 3 bases and 4 bases, there was a span of 21 bases.